This is a list of T cell receptor beta chains from one sample in a study of metastatic and nonmetastatic thyroid tumors. Using MiXCR, TCRdb reanalyzed the PCR reads. The table records 15,000 to 20,000 clones, around a quarter of them present only once. The sequencing input was tumor tissue. These receptors were taken from a female donor with papillary thyroid cancer or a benign thyroid nodule (not recorded which). Some clones in this sample may be carry-over from other donors' samples. Both conserved end residues are part of each CDR3. A D gene is named only where the DNA matches it firmly. The size field is filled for only some rows; it gives once, few, many or a size class.

j_call: TRBJ1-2; clone_size: -; d_call: -; v_call: TRBV28; cdr3_aa: CASRQTYGYTF; cdr3_nt: TGTGCCAGCCGACAGACCTATGGCTACACCTTC
j_call: TRBJ2-3; clone_size: -; d_call: -; v_call: TRBV11-2; cdr3_aa: CASSLRTDTQYF; cdr3_nt: TGTGCCAGCAGCCTCCGCACAGATACGCAGTATTTT
j_call: TRBJ1-5; clone_size: many; d_call: -; v_call: TRBV10-3; cdr3_aa: CAISDGDQPQHF; cdr3_nt: TGTGCCATCAGTGACGGGGATCAGCCCCAGCATTTT
j_call: TRBJ2-1; clone_size: few; d_call: -; v_call: TRBV27; cdr3_aa: CASSLGRYNEQFF; cdr3_nt: TGTGCCAGCAGTTTGGGACGCTACAATGAGCAGTTCTTC
j_call: TRBJ1-4; clone_size: many; d_call: -; v_call: TRBV27; cdr3_aa: CASRRRTSTLANEKLFF; cdr3_nt: TGTGCCAGCAGGAGGAGGACCTCAACTTTGGCTAATGAAAAACTGTTTTTT
j_call: TRBJ1-1; clone_size: many; d_call: -; v_call: TRBV7-8; cdr3_aa: CASSWGGSEAFF; cdr3_nt: TGTGCCAGCAGCTGGGGTGGGTCTGAAGCTTTCTTT
j_call: TRBJ1-6; clone_size: few; d_call: -; v_call: TRBV6-1; cdr3_aa: CASTPDGNNSPLHF; cdr3_nt: TGTGCCAGCACCCCGGACGGTAATAATTCACCCCTCCACTTT
j_call: TRBJ2-1; clone_size: -; d_call: TRBD2; v_call: TRBV11-1; cdr3_aa: CVSSAGLDHIDEQFF; cdr3_nt: TGTGTCAGCAGCGCAGGACTAGACCACATAGATGAGCAGTTCTTC
j_call: TRBJ2-7; clone_size: few; d_call: TRBD1; v_call: TRBV6-1; cdr3_aa: CASRATGAEQYF; cdr3_nt: TGTGCCAGCAGGGCGACAGGGGCCGAGCAGTACTTC
j_call: TRBJ1-5; clone_size: -; d_call: -; v_call: TRBV15; cdr3_aa: CATSRKVGAWGYINQPQHF; cdr3_nt: TGTGCCACCAGCAGGAAGGTAGGGGCTTGGGGTTATATCAATCAGCCCCAGCATTTT
j_call: TRBJ2-1; clone_size: many; d_call: TRBD2; v_call: TRBV20-1; cdr3_aa: CSARRTSGRNEQFF; cdr3_nt: TGCAGTGCTAGACGGACTAGCGGGAGAAATGAGCAGTTCTTC
j_call: TRBJ2-7; clone_size: -; d_call: -; v_call: TRBV7-9; cdr3_aa: CASSLVHSPYEQYF; cdr3_nt: TGTGCCAGCAGCTTAGTCCATTCCCCCTACGAGCAGTACTTC